The 2 T cell receptor beta chains listed next were all sequenced from one sample in a study of T cells in Graves' hyperthyroidism and ophthalmopathy. Researchers took RNA transcripts and amplified the TCR beta CDR3 regions from them. HTBI primers were the set used in a first-round RT-PCR of the TCR CDR3. From the multiplex PCR reads, TCRdb called clonotypes with MiXCR, one entry per CDR3 protein. This sample has 300,000 to 450,000 distinct CDR3 sequences; roughly 25% occur once, and the top ten carry 73%. Sequences were obtained from blood. These receptors were collected from a man aged 50 to 60 with Graves' hyperthyroidism.

This clonotype was seen a few times. CDR3 nucleotide sequence: TGTGCCACCAGCCCCCTCGGGCGGGACAATGAGCAGTTCTTC. Translated, it gives CATSPLGRDNEQFF. This rearrangement joins TRBV24-1 to TRBJ2-1, with D perhaps matching TRBD2 (5 bases). Germline CDR1 KGHDR, CDR2 SFDVKD. Trimming shortened V by 7 bases and J by 5 bases, and 14 bases separated the two germline ends. CDR3 length: 14 amino acids.

This clonotype was counted at least ten times. V is TRBV27 and J is TRBJ2-7; D is possibly TRBD2 (5 bases). Germline V gives CDR1 MNHEY, CDR2 SMNVEV (reference sequence). The CDR3 contains 13 residues. With 4 bases removed from V and 2 bases from J, the gap between germline ends came to 9 bases. Here the CDR3 DNA reads TGTGCCAGCAGTTCCGGGGTCCCCTACGAGCAGTACTTC. Translation: CASSSGVPYEQYF.